This entry describes one T cell receptor (beta chain). Its antigen is currently unknown. This sample was taken from a study of Ad26.COV2.S vaccination and SARS-CoV-2 variants. As for the study in general: Of the COV1001 trial arms, the Ad26.COV2.S arm included the donor. Study-wide results and limits: For non-spike TCRs, breadth in vaccine recipients resembled that in placebo recipients.

Trimming removed 3 bases from V and 3 bases from J, with 8 bases in between. CDR1 is MNHEY and CDR2 is SMNVEV in the germline V gene (reference sequence). The CDR3 spans 13 residues. Documented treatment: 15 to 20 received Ad26.COV2.S at low or high dose, single or two shots; 5 received placebo; per-sample allocation not given. Day 63 after the first injection of vaccine or placebo was the sampling time. The individual, an adult aged 18-55 years, was a donor in Boston. Produced via immunoSEQ multiplex PCR; TCRdb's table is partial and in-frame only. This sample yields about 680,000 clones, of which 89% are seen a single time; 1.5% belongs to the top ten.

This chain joins TRBV27 and TRBJ1-1; D unclear. The sequenced sample was peripheral blood, obtained in a trial of Ad26.COV2.S vaccine versus placebo. This sequence originates from a person between 18 and 65 years old who received the Ad26.COV2.S COVID-19 vaccine or a placebo. CDR3 coding DNA: TGTGCCAGCAGTTTGAATCTGGACACTGAAGCTTTCTTT. This codes for CASSLNLDTEAFF.